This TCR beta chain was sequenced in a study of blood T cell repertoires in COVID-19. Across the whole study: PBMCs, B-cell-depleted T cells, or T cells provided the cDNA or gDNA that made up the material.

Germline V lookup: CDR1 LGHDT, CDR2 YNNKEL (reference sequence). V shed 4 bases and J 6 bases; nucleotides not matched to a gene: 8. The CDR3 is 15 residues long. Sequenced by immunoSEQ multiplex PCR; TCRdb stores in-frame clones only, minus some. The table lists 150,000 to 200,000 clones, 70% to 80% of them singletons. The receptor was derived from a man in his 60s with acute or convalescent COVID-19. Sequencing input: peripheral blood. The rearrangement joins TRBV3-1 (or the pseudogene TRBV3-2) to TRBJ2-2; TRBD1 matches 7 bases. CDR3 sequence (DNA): TGTGCCAGCAGCCCGACAGGGAAGGTCGCCGGGGAGCTGTTTTTT. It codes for CASSPTGKVAGELFF.